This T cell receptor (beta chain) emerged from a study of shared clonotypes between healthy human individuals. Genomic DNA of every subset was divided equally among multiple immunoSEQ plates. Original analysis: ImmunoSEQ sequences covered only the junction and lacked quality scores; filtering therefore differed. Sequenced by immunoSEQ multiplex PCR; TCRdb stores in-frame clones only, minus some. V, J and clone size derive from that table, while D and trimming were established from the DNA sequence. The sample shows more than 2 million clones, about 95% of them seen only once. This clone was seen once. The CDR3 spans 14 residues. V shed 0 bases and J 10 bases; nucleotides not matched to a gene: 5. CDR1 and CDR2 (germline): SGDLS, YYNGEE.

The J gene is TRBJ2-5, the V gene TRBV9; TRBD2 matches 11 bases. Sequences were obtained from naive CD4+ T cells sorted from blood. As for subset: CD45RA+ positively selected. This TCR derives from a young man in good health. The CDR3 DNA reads TGTGCCAGCAGCGTAGTCCCTAGCGGGGGGAGCCAGTACTTC. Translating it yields CASSVVPSGGSQYF.